These 20 T cell receptor beta chains share one sample of origin, sequenced in a study of OX40 agonist ivuxolimab in advanced cancers. The library was prepared using the immunoSEQ multiplex PCR assay. TCRdb obtained this table from immuneACCESS and retained in-frame rearrangements with V and J assigned. These tables miss some clones; where compared with another copy, unresolved V genes account for less than half of the shortfall, and the remainder is unexplained. A total of some 70,000 clones appear in this sample, roughly 80% of them only once. More than 1% of the sample belongs to the ten largest clones. The sample consisted of CD4+ or CD8+ T cells sorted from blood, taken in a trial of the OX40 agonist ivuxolimab. Every receptor here comes from an adult with an advanced solid tumor such as melanoma, head and neck, liver or kidney cancer.

This clone was counted a few times. V usage is TRBV29-1 and J usage is TRBJ1-1; D ambiguous. This CDR3 is built from 10 residues. V lost 4 bases and J lost 8, with 8 bases in between. Germline loops: CDR1 SQVTM, CDR2 ANQGSEA. The CDR3 region has the DNA TGCAGCGTTGTAGTGTCAGAAGCTTTCTTT. Residues: CSVVVSEAFF. Full variable domain (missing parts from reference TRBV29-1 and TRBJ1-1): SAVISQKPSRDICQRGTSLTIQCQVDSQVTMMFWYRQQPGQSLTLIATANQGSEATYESGFVIDKFPISRPNLTFSTLTVSNMSPEDSSIYLCSVVVSEAFFGQGTRLTVV.

This chain links TRBV7-9 with TRBJ2-4; the D is unclear. CDR3 length equals 15 residues. The germline gives CDR1 SEHNR, CDR2 FQNEAQ (reference sequence). V shed 5 bases and J shed 5 bases, with 16 bases lying between them. The CDR3 is CASSQGWAGQNIQYF. CDR3 nucleotides: TGTGCCAGCAGCCAAGGGTGGGCAGGCCAAAACATTCAGTACTTC.

The chain carries TRBV18 and TRBJ2-5; possibly TRBD1 for D (6 bases). Looked up from germline, CDR1 is KGHSH and CDR2 is LQKENI. The CDR3 extends over 14 amino acids. With 6 bases removed from V and 5 bases from J, the gap between germline ends came to 16 bases. CDR3 region: CASSPNSGVETQYF. Written as DNA, the CDR3 is TGTGCCAGCTCCCCTAACTCAGGGGTTGAGACCCAGTACTTC.

The chain couples TRBV9 to TRBJ1-2; D is possibly TRBD1 (5 bases). The CDR3 runs 15 residues. Germline CDR1 and CDR2: SGDLS and YYNGEE. V lost 3 bases and J lost 4, with 16 bases in between. The CDR3 DNA reads as TGTGCCAGCAGCGCTACCGGGCGGGGGATCTATGGCTACACCTTC. Translation gives CASSATGRGIYGYTF.

There are a few counts of this clone. This chain links TRBV27 with TRBJ2-5, with TRBD1 identical over 12 bases. The germline V gene encodes CDR1 MNHEY and CDR2 SMNVEV (reference sequence). Trimming cost V 5 bases and J 5 bases; bases outside gene matches: 6. This CDR3 is built from 15 residues. CDR3 loop: CASSPGQGAGETQYF. CDR3 bases: TGTGCCAGCAGTCCGGGACAGGGGGCAGGGGAGACCCAGTACTTC.

The CDR3 reads CASSDGGARTDTQYF. As DNA, the CDR3 is TGCGCCAGCAGCGACGGGGGGGCACGCACAGATACGCAGTATTTT. The gene calls are TRBV10-1 and TRBJ2-3, with 8 bases that match TRBD2. Per the germline V gene, CDR1 is WNHNN and CDR2 is SYGVQD (reference sequence). The CDR3 covers 15 residues. Unmatched junction bases numbered 6, after V lost 6 bases and J lost 1 base.

The rearrangement uses TRBV19 and TRBJ2-1, with 9 nucleotides matching TRBD1. CDR3 length equals 15 residues. With 7 bases clipped from V and 5 bases from J, the junction kept 9 bases outside the gene matches. Looked up from germline, CDR1 is LNHDA and CDR2 is SQIVND (reference sequence). Here the CDR3 DNA reads TGTGCCAGTACCCCGGACAGGGGAGGTCACAATGAGCAGTTCTTC. Its protein is CASTPDRGGHNEQFF. The whole variable domain, remainder taken from reference TRBV19 and TRBJ2-1, is DGGITQSPKYLFRKEGQNVTLSCEQNLNHDAMYWYRQDPGQGLRLIYYSQIVNDFQKGDIAEGYSVSREKKESFPLTVTSAQKNPTAFYLCASTPDRGGHNEQFFGPGTRLTVL.

The chain combines TRBV18 with TRBJ2-3; 9 nucleotides line up with TRBD2. The CDR3 has 16 residues. Per germline, CDR1 KGHSH and CDR2 LQKENI. After removal of 0 bases from V and 4 bases from J, the junction contained 5 bases not matched to a gene. CDR3 protein: CASSPPGGGGSDTQYF. CDR3 nucleotides: TGTGCCAGCTCACCACCCGGCGGGGGGGGCTCAGATACGCAGTATTTT.

This chain connects TRBV7-6 to TRBJ2-1; no clear D gene. The CDR3 extends over 15 amino acids. Germline V gene sequence: CDR1 SGHVS, CDR2 FNYEAQ. Between the trimmed V and J ends, which lost 1 base and 7 bases, there was a span of 14 bases. The CDR3 nucleotides read TGTGCCAGCAGCTTAGAGGGCTTGGCAGGAAATGAGCAGTTCTTC. This encodes CASSLEGLAGNEQFF.

This clone showed up just once. The rearrangement uses TRBV2 and TRBJ1-1; 9 bases agree with TRBD1. The CDR3 loop spans 14 amino acids. CDR1 and CDR2 (germline): SNHLY, FYNNEI. The V and J ends lost 6 bases and 4 bases, in that order; junction bases with no gene match: 6. The CDR3 region has the DNA TGTGCCAGCAGGGGACAGGGTCAGGGCACTGAAGCTTTCTTT. Amino acid sequence: CASRGQGQGTEAFF.

The chain has TRBV30 and TRBJ1-6; 8 nucleotides align to TRBD1. The CDR3 is 13 amino acids. V gave up 5 bases and J gave up 7 bases; unmatched junction bases: 4. CDR1 is GTSNPN and CDR2 is SVGIG in the germline V gene (reference sequence). The CDR3 bases are TGTGCCTGGGGACGACAGGGGAATTCACCCCTCCACTTT. Residues: CAWGRQGNSPLHF.

The J gene is TRBJ2-5, the V gene TRBV18; D gene ambiguous. V was trimmed by 0 bases and J by 4 bases, leaving 12 bases between them. Germline assignment: CDR1 KGHSH and CDR2 LQKENI. This CDR3 contains 15 residues. The CDR3 is CASSPPTSLGETQYF. The CDR3 DNA sequence: TGTGCCAGCTCACCACCGACGAGCCTCGGAGAGACCCAGTACTTC.

V usage is TRBV7-9 and J usage is TRBJ2-7; 7 bases are a match to TRBD1. From germline, CDR1 is SEHNR and CDR2 FQNEAQ (reference sequence). The CDR3 runs to 15 residues. V shed 5 bases and J 2 bases; nucleotides not matched to a gene: 9. The CDR3 region is CASSQRQGAPYEQYF. CDR3 DNA sequence: TGTGCCAGCAGCCAAAGACAGGGAGCCCCCTACGAGCAGTACTTC.

This chain connects TRBV19 to TRBJ1-3, with a tentative D call TRBD1 (6 bases). The germline CDR1 and CDR2 sequences are LNHDA and SQIVND (reference sequence). This CDR3 contains 15 residues. Trimming removed 3 bases at V and 0 bases at J, with 9 bases between. CDR3: CASSMDRSSGNTIYF. The DNA for the CDR3 is TGTGCCAGTAGTATGGACAGATCCTCTGGAAACACCATATATTTT. Drawing the rest from reference TRBV19 and TRBJ1-3, the complete variable domain is DGGITQSPKYLFRKEGQNVTLSCEQNLNHDAMYWYRQDPGQGLRLIYYSQIVNDFQKGDIAEGYSVSREKKESFPLTVTSAQKNPTAFYLCASSMDRSSGNTIYFGEGSWLTVV.

The rearrangement joins TRBV5-1 to TRBJ1-1; unclear D gene. V dropped 2 bases and J dropped 1 base, with 9 bases sitting between them. The CDR3 covers 14 residues. CDR1 SGHRS and CDR2 YFSETQ come from the germline V gene. CDR3 bases: TGCGCCAGCAGCTTTAATGTCGAGAACACTGAAGCTTTCTTT. Encoded protein: CASSFNVENTEAFF.

This chain links TRBV7-9 with TRBJ2-3, with D perhaps TRBD1 (5 bases). Germline V CDR1 and CDR2: SEHNR, FQNEAQ (reference sequence). V dropped 1 base and J dropped 4 bases, with 9 bases sitting between them. CDR3 length: 14 residues. DNA for the CDR3: TGTGCCAGCAGCTTAGAAGGGGCAGCAGATACGCAGTATTTT. It yields the protein CASSLEGAADTQYF.

A single count supports this clone. This chain connects TRBV29-1 to TRBJ1-2; a possible D gene is TRBD1 (6 bases). Per the germline V gene, CDR1 is SQVTM and CDR2 is ANQGSEA. V lost 7 bases and J 4 bases, leaving 13 bases between the germline ends. The CDR3 loop spans 12 amino acids. CDR3 region: CSEGGYGYGYTF. In DNA form, the CDR3 reads TGCAGCGAGGGGGGTTACGGCTATGGCTACACCTTC. The variable domain in full, with the rest retrieved from reference TRBV29-1 and TRBJ1-2, is SAVISQKPSRDICQRGTSLTIQCQVDSQVTMMFWYRQQPGQSLTLIATANQGSEATYESGFVIDKFPISRPNLTFSTLTVSNMSPEDSSIYLCSEGGYGYGYTFGSGTRLTVV.

The chain carries TRBV5-4 and TRBJ2-7; D is perhaps TRBD1 or TRBD2 (5 bases each). Trimming took 0 bases from V and 0 from J, leaving 10 bases between them. The CDR3 sequence is 15 residues long. Germline CDR1 is SGHNT and CDR2 is YYREEE (reference sequence). The CDR3 coding sequence is TGTGCCAGCAGCTTGGCGGGACCGAGCTCCTACGAGCAGTACTTC. It yields the protein CASSLAGPSSYEQYF. Full variable domain (remainder filled in from reference TRBV5-4 and TRBJ2-7): ETGVTQSPTHLIKTRGQQVTLRCSSQSGHNTVSWYQQALGQGPQFIFQYYREEENGRGNFPPRFSGLQFPNYSSELNVNALELDDSALYLCASSLAGPSSYEQYFGPGTRLTVT.

This chain links TRBV6-1 with TRBJ1-1, with TRBD1 identical over 8 bases. Germline V gene lookup returns CDR1 MNHNS and CDR2 SASEGT. This CDR3 comprises 13 residues. The ends lost 3 bases at V and 6 bases at J; junction bases unmatched: 3. The CDR3 nucleotides read TGTGCCAGCAGTGAGCGACAGGGGTCTGAAGCTTTCTTT. This encodes CASSERQGSEAFF.

This chain joins TRBV15 and TRBJ2-7; D remains unclear. The CDR3 is 12 residues long. V lost 0 bases and J lost 3, with 3 bases in between. Germline values: CDR1 LNHNV, CDR2 YYDKDF (reference sequence). The CDR3 DNA sequence: TGTGCCACCAGCAGAGAGGGCTACGAGCAGTACTTC. Amino acid sequence: CATSREGYEQYF. The whole variable domain, remainder taken from reference TRBV15 and TRBJ2-7, is DAMVIQNPRYQVTQFGKPVTLSCSQTLNHNVMYWYQQKSSQAPKLLFHYYDKDFNNEADTPDNFQSRRPNTSFCFLDIRSPGLGDTAMYLCATSREGYEQYFGPGTRLTVT.